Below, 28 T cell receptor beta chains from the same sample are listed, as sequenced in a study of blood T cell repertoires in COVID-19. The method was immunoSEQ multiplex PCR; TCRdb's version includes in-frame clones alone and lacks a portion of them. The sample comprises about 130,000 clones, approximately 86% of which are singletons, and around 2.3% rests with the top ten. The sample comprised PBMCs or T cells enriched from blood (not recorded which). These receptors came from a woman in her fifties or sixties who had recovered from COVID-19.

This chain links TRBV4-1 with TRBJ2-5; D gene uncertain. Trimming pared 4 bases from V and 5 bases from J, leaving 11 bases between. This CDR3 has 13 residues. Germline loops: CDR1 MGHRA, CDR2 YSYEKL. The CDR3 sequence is CASSRLEWETQYF. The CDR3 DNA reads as TGCGCCAGCAGCCGGCTGGAGTGGGAGACCCAGTACTTC.

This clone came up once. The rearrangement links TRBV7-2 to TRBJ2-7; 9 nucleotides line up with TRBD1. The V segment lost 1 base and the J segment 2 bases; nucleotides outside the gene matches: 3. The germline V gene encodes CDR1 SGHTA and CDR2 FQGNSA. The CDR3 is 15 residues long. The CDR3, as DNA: TGTGCCAGCAGCTTAGTGGGACAGGGACCCTACGAGCAGTACTTC. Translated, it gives CASSLVGQGPYEQYF.

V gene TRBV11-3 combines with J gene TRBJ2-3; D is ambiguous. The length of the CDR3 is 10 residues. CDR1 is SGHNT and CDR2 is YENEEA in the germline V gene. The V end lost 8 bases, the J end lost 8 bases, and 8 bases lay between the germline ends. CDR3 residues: CASSGGTQYF. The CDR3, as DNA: TGTGCCAGCTCCGGTGGTACGCAGTATTTT.

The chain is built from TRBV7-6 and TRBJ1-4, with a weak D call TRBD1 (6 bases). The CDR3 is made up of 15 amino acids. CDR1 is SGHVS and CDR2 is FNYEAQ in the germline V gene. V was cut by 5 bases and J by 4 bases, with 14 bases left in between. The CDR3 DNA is TGTGCCAGCAGCCCCCGGACAGATTTTAATGAAAAACTGTTTTTT. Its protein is CASSPRTDFNEKLFF.

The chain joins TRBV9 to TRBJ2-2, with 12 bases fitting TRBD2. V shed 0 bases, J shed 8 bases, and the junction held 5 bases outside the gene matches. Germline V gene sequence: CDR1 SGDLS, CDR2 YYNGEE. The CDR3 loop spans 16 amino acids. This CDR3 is CASSVGLAGAVGELFF. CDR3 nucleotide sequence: TGTGCCAGCAGCGTAGGACTAGCGGGGGCCGTGGGGGAGCTGTTTTTT. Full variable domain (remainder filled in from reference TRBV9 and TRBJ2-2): DSGVTQTPKHLITATGQRVTLRCSPRSGDLSVYWYQQSLDQGLQFLIQYYNGEERAKGNILERFSAQQFPDLHSELNLSSLELGDSALYFCASSVGLAGAVGELFFGEGSRLTVL.

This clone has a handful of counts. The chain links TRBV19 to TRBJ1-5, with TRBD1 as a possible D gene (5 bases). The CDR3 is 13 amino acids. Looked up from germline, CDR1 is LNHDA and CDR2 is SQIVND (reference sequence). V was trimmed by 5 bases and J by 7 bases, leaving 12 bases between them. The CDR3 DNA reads TGTGCCAGTAGTCCGACAGAACGCCAGCCCCAGCATTTT. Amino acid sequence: CASSPTERQPQHF.

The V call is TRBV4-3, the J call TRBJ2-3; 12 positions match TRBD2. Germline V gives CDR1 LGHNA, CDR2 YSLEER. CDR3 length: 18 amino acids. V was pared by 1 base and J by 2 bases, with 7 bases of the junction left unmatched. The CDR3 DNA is TGCGCCAGCAGCCAAGGGTCACTAGCGGGGGGCATCACAGATACGCAGTATTTT. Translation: CASSQGSLAGGITDTQYF.

The CDR3 sequence is CASSFRQKNIQYF. CDR3 coding DNA: TGTGCCAGCAGCTTTAGACAGAAAAACATTCAGTACTTC. The chain combines TRBV7-8 with TRBJ2-4; TRBD1 is a possible D gene (5 bases). Germline V lookup: CDR1 SGHVS, CDR2 FQNEAQ. Deletions cut 3 bases from V and 4 bases from J, with 7 bases between. This CDR3 contains 13 residues.

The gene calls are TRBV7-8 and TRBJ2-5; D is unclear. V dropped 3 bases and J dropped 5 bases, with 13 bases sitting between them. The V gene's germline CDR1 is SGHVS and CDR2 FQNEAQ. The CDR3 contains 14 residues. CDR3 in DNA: TGTGCCAGCAGCTTGAGATGGGTACAGGAGACCCAGTACTTC. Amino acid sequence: CASSLRWVQETQYF.

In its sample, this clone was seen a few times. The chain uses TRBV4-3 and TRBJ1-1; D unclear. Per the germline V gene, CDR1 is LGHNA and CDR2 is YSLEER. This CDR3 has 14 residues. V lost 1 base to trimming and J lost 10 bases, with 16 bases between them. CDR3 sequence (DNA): TGCGCCAGCAGCCAAGTACAGTCCCTCCGGGGAGCTTTCTTT. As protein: CASSQVQSLRGAFF.

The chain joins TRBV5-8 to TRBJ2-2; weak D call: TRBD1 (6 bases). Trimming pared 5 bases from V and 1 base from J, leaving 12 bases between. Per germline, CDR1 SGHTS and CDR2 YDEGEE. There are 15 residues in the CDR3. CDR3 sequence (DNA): TGTGCCAGCAGTCGGGACACCCAGAACACCGGGGAGCTGTTTTTT. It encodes CASSRDTQNTGELFF.

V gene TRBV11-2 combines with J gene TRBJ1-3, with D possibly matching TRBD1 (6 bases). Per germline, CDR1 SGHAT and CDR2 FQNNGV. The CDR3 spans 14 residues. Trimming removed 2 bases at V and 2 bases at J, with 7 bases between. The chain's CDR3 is CASSLSGAGNTIYF. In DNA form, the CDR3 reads TGTGCCAGCAGCTTATCAGGGGCTGGAAACACCATATATTTT. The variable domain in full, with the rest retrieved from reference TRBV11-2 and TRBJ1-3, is EAGVAQSPRYKIIEKRQSVAFWCNPISGHATLYWYQQILGQGPKLLIQFQNNGVVDDSQLPKDRFSAERLKGVDSTLKIQPAKLEDSAVYLCASSLSGAGNTIYFGEGSWLTVV.

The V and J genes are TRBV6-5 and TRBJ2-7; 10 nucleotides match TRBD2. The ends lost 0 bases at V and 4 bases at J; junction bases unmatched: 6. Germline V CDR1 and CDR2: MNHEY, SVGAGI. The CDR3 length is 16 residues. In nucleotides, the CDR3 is TGTGCCAGCAGTTACTCTAAGCGGGGGGGCCTTTACGAGCAGTACTTC. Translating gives CASSYSKRGGLYEQYF.

The CDR3 DNA sequence: TGTGCTAGTGGCAGGGCAGATAACTATGGCTACACCTTC. Its translation is CASGRADNYGYTF. The chain combines TRBV12-5 with TRBJ1-2; D may be TRBD1 (5 bases). This CDR3 contains 13 residues. Germline V gives CDR1 LGHNT, CDR2 FRNRAP. V gave up 6 bases and J gave up 1 base, with 9 bases separating them.

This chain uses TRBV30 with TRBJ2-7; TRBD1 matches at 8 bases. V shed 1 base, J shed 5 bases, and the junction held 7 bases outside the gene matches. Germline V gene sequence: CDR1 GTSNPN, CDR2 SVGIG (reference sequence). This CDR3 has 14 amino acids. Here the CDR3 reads CAWSADRGVDEQYF. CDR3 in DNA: TGTGCCTGGAGTGCCGACAGGGGAGTCGACGAGCAGTACTTC.

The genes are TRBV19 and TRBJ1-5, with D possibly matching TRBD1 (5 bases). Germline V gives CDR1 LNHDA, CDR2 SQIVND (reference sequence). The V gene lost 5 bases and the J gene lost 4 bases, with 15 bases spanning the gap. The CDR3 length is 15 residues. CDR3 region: CASSPMGGSNQPQHF. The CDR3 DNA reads TGTGCCAGTAGTCCAATGGGGGGTAGTAATCAGCCCCAGCATTTT.

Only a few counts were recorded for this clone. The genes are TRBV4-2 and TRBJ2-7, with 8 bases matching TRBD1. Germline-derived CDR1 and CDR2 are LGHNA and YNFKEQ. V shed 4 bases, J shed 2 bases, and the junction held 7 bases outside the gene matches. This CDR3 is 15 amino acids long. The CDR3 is CASSPVGQATYEQYF. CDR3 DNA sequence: TGTGCCAGCAGCCCTGTGGGACAGGCTACCTACGAGCAGTACTTC.

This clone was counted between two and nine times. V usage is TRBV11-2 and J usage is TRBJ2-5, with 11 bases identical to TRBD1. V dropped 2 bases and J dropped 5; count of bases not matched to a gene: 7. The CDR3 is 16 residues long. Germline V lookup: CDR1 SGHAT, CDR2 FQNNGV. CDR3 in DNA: TGTGCCAGCAGCTTATGGGGACAGGGGGGCCGGGAGACCCAGTACTTC. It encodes CASSLWGQGGRETQYF. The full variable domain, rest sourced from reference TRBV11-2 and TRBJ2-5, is EAGVAQSPRYKIIEKRQSVAFWCNPISGHATLYWYQQILGQGPKLLIQFQNNGVVDDSQLPKDRFSAERLKGVDSTLKIQPAKLEDSAVYLCASSLWGQGGRETQYFGPGTRLLVL.

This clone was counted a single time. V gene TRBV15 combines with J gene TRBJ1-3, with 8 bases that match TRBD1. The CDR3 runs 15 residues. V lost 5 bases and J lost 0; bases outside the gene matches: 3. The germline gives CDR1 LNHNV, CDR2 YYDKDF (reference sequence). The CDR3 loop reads CATSPGQVSGNTIYF. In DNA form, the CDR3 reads TGTGCCACCAGCCCGGGACAGGTCTCTGGAAACACCATATATTTT.

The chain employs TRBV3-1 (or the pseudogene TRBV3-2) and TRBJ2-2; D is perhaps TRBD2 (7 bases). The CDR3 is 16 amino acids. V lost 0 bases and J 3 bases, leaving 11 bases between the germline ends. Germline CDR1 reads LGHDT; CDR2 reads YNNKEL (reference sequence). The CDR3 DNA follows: TGTGCCAGCAGCCAAGATGGGGGGGCTGACACCGGGGAGCTGTTTTTT. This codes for CASSQDGGADTGELFF.

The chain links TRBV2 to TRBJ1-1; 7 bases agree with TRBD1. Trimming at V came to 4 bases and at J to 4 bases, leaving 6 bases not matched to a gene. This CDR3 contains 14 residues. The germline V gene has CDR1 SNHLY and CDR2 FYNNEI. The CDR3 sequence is CASSVSRQGTEAFF. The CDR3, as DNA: TGTGCCAGCAGTGTTTCAAGACAGGGCACTGAAGCTTTCTTT.

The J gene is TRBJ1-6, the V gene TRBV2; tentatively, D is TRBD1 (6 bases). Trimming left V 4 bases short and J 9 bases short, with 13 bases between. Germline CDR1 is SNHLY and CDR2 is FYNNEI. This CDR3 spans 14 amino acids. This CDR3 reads CASSGGEGGSPLHF. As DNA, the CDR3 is TGTGCCAGCAGTGGTGGGGAAGGGGGTTCACCCCTCCACTTT.

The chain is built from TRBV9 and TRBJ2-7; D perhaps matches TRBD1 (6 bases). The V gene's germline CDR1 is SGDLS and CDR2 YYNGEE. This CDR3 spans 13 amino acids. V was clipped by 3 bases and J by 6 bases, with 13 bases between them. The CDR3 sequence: CASSGGTTVEQYF. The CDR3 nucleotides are TGTGCCAGCAGCGGGGGGACAACGGTCGAGCAGTACTTC.

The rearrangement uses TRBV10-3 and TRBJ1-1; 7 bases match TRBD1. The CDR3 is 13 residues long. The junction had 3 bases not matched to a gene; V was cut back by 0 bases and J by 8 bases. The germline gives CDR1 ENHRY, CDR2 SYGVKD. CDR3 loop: CAISESQQGEAFF. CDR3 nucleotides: TGTGCCATCAGTGAGTCTCAACAGGGGGAAGCTTTCTTT.

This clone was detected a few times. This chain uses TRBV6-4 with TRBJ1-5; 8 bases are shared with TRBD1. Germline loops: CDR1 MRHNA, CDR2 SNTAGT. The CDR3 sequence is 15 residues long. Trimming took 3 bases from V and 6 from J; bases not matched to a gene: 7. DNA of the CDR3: TGTGCCAGCAGTGAGCAGGGGGCTTATGGTCAGCCCCAGCATTTT. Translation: CASSEQGAYGQPQHF.

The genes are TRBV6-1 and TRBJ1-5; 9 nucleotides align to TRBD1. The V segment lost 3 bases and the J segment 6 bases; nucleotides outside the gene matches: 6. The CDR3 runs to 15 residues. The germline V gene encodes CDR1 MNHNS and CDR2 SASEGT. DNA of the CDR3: TGTGCCAGCAGTGATTTGGGACAGGGTGGTCAGCCCCAGCATTTT. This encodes CASSDLGQGGQPQHF.

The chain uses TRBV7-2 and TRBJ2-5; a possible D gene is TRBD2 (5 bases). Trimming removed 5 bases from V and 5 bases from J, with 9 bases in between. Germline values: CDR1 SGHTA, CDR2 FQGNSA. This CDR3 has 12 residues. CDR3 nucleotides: TGTGCCAGCAGCCGGGGTGGGGAGACCCAGTACTTC. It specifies CASSRGGETQYF.

This chain's CDR3 is CASSLAGGQTEAFF. The CDR3 DNA is TGTGCCAGCAGCTTAGCAGGGGGCCAGACTGAAGCTTTCTTT. J is TRBJ1-1 and V is TRBV7-6; 7 bases fit TRBD1. The CDR3 sequence is 14 residues long. CDR1 and CDR2 from the germline V gene are SGHVS and FNYEAQ. V trimming: 0 bases; J trimming: 5 bases; junction bases outside the gene matches: 3.